This T cell receptor (beta chain) derives from a study of blood T cell repertoires in COVID-19. The method was immunoSEQ multiplex PCR; TCRdb's version includes in-frame clones alone and lacks a portion of them. The repertoire holds 270,000 or so clones, with 80% to 90% as singletons. V was shortened by 4 bases and J by 2 bases, with 12 bases between the two germline ends. CDR3 size: 15 residues. Germline V CDR1 and CDR2: SGHRS, YFSETQ. The chain is built from TRBV5-1 and TRBJ2-2, with D possibly TRBD1 on 6 matching bases. This clonotype originated in a woman aged 45-65 years who had been exposed to COVID-19. The sample taken for sequencing was PBMCs or T cells enriched from blood (not recorded which). CDR3 coding DNA: TGCGCCAGCAGCGGCGCCGGGACAAACACCGGGGAGCTGTTTTTT. Its protein product is CASSGAGTNTGELFF.